A few counts support the clone carrying this TCR beta chain. The record originates from a study of cytomegalovirus exposure and HLA in healthy donors. V shed 7 bases and J shed 7 bases, with 23 bases lying between them. The length of the CDR3 is 16 residues. The germline V gene has CDR1 SNHLY and CDR2 FYNNEI. Profiled with immunoSEQ multiplex PCR; TCRdb holds only in-frame clones, not every one. This table holds 90,000 to 140,000 clones, around 86% found once. The clonotype originates from a woman aged 18-29 years in good health and CMV-seropositive. V and J are TRBV2 and TRBJ1-5; D is unresolved. What was sequenced was PBMCs. CDR3 amino acids: CASTLDTEVFGQPQHF. The CDR3 bases are TGTGCCAGCACGCTTGACACGGAAGTATTCGGACAGCCCCAGCATTTT. The full variable domain, completed using reference TRBV2 and TRBJ1-5, is EPEVTQTPSHQVTQMGQEVILRCVPISNHLYFYWYRQILGQKVEFLVSFYNNEISEKSEIFDDQFSVERPDGSNFTLKIRSTKLEDSAMYFCASTLDTEVFGQPQHFGDGTRLSIL.